This T cell receptor beta chain was profiled in a study of T cells in Graves' hyperthyroidism and ophthalmopathy (dated by TCRdb to about 2019). About the study as a whole: Peripheral blood samples were taken at initial diagnosis, before any treatment was given. The 100 discovery patients were divided at random into training and test sets in a 7:3 ratio. Following sampling, methimazole starting at 30 mg daily was given to hyperthyroidism patients, and high-dose intravenous methylprednisolone was given to ophthalmopathy patients. In addition, the study compared T-cell repertoires in thyroid tissue and in blood from roughly six Graves' hyperthyroidism patients. TCR Vbeta CDR3 sequencing of 130 to 150 peripheral blood samples (43 ophthalmopathy, 75 to 80 hyperthyroidism and approximately 17 progressor patients) is reported in the paper. Whether ophthalmopathy could be predicted prospectively was tested in an independent validation cohort made up of some 20 hyperthyroidism patients plus 17 patients who later progressed to ophthalmopathy. A discovery cohort of 95 to 100 patients, roughly 43 with Graves' ophthalmopathy and 57 with stable Graves' hyperthyroidism, was used to find distinguishing TCR V-J signatures.

Summary of the overall study and its limitations: In validation, the model predicted progression to ophthalmopathy a median of about 6 months before onset, with approximately 68% sensitivity and 72.22% specificity. Most expanded thyroid clonotypes (frequency above 0.001) were also found in blood, which suggests that blood repertoires may mirror thyroid immune responses. No statistical method was used to set the sample size in advance, and investigators knew the group allocation. A model built on a 13 V-J signature distinguished ophthalmopathy from stable hyperthyroidism, reaching 87.88% sensitivity and about 81% specificity in cross-validation and 80%/75% in testing.

As concerns this clonotype: Its recognized antigen is unknown. The sample holds no much larger clone one base away, and base qualities are not on file.

Ophthalmopathy patients had moderately to severely active disease, with a Clinical Activity Score of 3 or more, a NOSPECS grade of 4 or more, and a disease duration of less than 3 months. Any patient with an uncontrolled infection, another autoimmune disease, pregnancy or lactation was excluded. Clinical symptoms, serum thyroxine and TRAb, thyroid ultrasound, and orbital computed tomography formed the basis for the diagnoses. PBMCs were separated from 10 ml of fresh peripheral blood using Ficoll-Paque density gradient centrifugation. Total RNA was extracted using Trizol reagent, and RNA quality was assessed on an Agilent 2100 Bioanalyzer. TCR beta CDR3 regions were amplified from RNA transcripts. A first-round RT-PCR of the TCR CDR3 used the HTBI primer set with the Qiagen OneStep RT-PCR kit. Libraries were constructed in a second round of multiplex PCR, after which size selection and purification were carried out. The libraries were sequenced on an Illumina HiSeq2000 using paired-end 100 bp reads. The study's own analysis went as follows. SOAPnuke was used to process the raw data, removing reads that contained adapters or uncalled bases, had a mean Phred below 15, or lacked an exact match to the constant primer or identifier. High-quality paired reads were merged with COPE v1.2.5, and unique nucleotide sequences were defined as clonotypes. MiTCR v1.1 was used to align clonotypes to the IMGT TRBV, TRBD and TRBJ reference segments. Analysis was restricted to V-J combinations with a frequency above 0.0001, which covered about 99% of repertoires. A TCS score was defined as the ratio between F50 (clonal expansion) and ExV (chaos), using BLOSUM62-based TCRdist between CDR3 peptides within each V-J. Welch's t-statistics and random forest reduced around 550 V-J features to some 14, which were used in a naive Bayes classifier (R e1071). TCRdb took the public reads, trimmed them with fastp at Q25, ran MiXCR for clone calling and kept in-frame beta chains. One record per CDR3 amino acid sequence lists the most common genes and DNA. These V and J calls originate from TCRdb's pipeline instead of the authors' own analysis. This sample lists over 250,000 distinct CDR3 sequences; approximately 17% were detected once. The biggest ten clones account for around 57% of the sample.

CDR1 and CDR2, per the germline V gene (reference sequence), are SEHNR and FQNEAQ. The germline V end is reduced by 2 bases and the J end by 6 bases; junction bases left unmatched: 7. The CDR3 runs 16 residues from the cysteine to the phenylalanine. Only the CDR3 portion is preserved as DNA: 48 bases, with reading frame beginning at the first base. The sequence is built from TRBV7-9 and TRBJ2-2; TRBD2 aligns with 9 central bases. The sequenced sample consisted of blood. This TCR derives from a woman in her sixties or seventies with Graves' ophthalmopathy. The CDR3 has the sequence CASSLSRLAGSGELFF. The base sequence is TGTGCCAGCAGCTTATCCCGGCTAGCGGGGTCCGGGGAGCTGTTTTTT. Full variable domain (CDR3 extended with the reference TRBV7-9 and TRBJ2-2 proteins): DTGVSQNPRHKITKRGQNVTFRCDPISEHNRLYWYRQTLGQGPEFLTYFQNEAQLEKSRLLSDRFSAERPKGSFSTLEIQRTEQGDSAMYLCASSLSRLAGSGELFFGEGSRLTVL.